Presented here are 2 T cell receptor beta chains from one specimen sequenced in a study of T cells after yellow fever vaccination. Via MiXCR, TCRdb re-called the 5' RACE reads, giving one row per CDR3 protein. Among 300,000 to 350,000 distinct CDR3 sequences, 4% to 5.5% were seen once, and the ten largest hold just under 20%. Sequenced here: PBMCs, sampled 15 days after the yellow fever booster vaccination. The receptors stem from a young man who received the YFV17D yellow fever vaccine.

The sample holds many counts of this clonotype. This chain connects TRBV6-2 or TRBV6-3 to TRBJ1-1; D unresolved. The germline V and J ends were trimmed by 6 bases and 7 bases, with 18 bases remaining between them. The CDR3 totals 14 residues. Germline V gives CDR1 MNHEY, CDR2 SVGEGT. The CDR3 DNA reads TGTGCCAGCAGAGTTATGGAAGAAATCGGTGAAGCTTTCTTT. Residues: CASRVMEEIGEAFF.

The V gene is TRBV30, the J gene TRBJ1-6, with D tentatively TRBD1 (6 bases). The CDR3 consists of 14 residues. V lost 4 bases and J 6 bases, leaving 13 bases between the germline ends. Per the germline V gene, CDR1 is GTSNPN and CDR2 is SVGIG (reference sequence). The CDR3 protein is CAWMLQGVNSPLHF. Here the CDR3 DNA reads TGTGCCTGGATGTTACAGGGAGTTAATTCACCCCTCCACTTT.